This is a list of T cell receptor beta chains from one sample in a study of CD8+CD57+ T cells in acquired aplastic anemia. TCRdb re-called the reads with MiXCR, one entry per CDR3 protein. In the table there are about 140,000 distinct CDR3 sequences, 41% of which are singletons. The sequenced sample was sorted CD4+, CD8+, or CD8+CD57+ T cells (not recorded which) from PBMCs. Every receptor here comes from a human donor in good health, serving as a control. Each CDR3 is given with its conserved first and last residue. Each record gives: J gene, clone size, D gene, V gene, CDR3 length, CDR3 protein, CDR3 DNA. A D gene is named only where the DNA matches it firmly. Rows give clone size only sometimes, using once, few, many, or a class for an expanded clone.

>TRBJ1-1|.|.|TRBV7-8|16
CASSLGVWWGHTEAFF
TGTGCCAGCAGCTTAGGGGTTTGGTGGGGGCACACTGAAGCTTTCTTT
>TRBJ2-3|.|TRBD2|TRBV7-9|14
CASSLGGVADTQYF
TGTGCCAGCAGCTTGGGAGGGGTCGCAGATACGCAGTATTTT
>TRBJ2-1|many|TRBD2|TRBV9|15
CASSVRLAEYNEQFF
TGTGCCAGCAGCGTACGACTAGCGGAATACAATGAGCAGTTCTTC
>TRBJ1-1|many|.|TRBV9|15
CASSVSGGANTEAFF
TGTGCCAGCAGCGTCTCAGGAGGGGCGAACACTGAAGCTTTCTTT
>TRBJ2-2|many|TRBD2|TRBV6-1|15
CASSEGWLAGAELFF
TGTGCCAGCAGTGAGGGTTGGCTAGCGGGAGCGGAGCTGTTTTTT
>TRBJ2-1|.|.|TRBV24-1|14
CATSDPDSTNEQFF
TGTGCCACCAGTGATCCTGACTCGACCAATGAGCAGTTCTTC
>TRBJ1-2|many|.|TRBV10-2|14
CASSEIDPGYGYTF
TGCGCCAGCAGTGAAATCGACCCGGGGTATGGCTACACCTTC
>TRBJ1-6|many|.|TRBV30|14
CAWSVDRNSSPLHF
TGTGCCTGGAGTGTCGACAGGAATTCATCACCCCTCCACTTT
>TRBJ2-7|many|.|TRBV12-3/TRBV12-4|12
CASSFGMGEQYF
TGTGCCAGCAGTTTCGGAATGGGCGAGCAGTACTTC
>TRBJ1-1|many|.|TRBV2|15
CASSREQGANTEAFF
TGTGCCAGCAGCAGAGAACAGGGAGCGAACACTGAAGCTTTCTTT